This entry lists 17 T cell receptor beta chains sequenced from one sample in a study of breast tumors, draining lymph nodes, adjacent tissues. TCRdb called the multiplex PCR reads again in MiXCR, with one record for every CDR3 protein. The sample has approximately 210,000 distinct CDR3 sequences, 32% seen once. The lymph nodes were axillary draining lymph nodes from breast cancer patients. Sequenced sample: axillary lymph node tissue. Receptor source: a female donor with breast cancer. Some clones in this sample may be carry-over from other donors' samples.

This clonotype was recorded at least ten times. The V call is TRBV6-6, the J call TRBJ1-5; TRBD1 is a possible D gene (6 bases). The germline V gene encodes CDR1 MNHNY and CDR2 SVGAGI (reference sequence). Trimming pared 4 bases from V and 4 bases from J, leaving 8 bases between. The CDR3 consists of 13 residues. CDR3 nucleotide sequence: TGTGCCAGCAGTTCTCAGGGGAATCAGCCCCAGCATTTT. Residues: CASSSQGNQPQHF.

The V and J genes are TRBV6-1 and TRBJ1-1, with TRBD1 as a possible D gene (6 bases). Germline-derived CDR1 and CDR2 are MNHNS and SASEGT. CDR3 length equals 13 residues. V lost 7 bases, J lost 11 bases, and 20 bases lay in between. DNA for the CDR3: TGTGCCAGCACACAAGCCAGGGGCTCGAGGGCTTTCTTT. It codes for CASTQARGSRAFF.

Turning to this clonotype: A much more abundant neighbour one base away suggests this may be a read error. The gene calls are TRBV28 and TRBJ2-5; TRBD1 matches 8 bases. Germline V gene data show CDR1 as MDHEN and CDR2 as SYDVKM. The length of the CDR3 is 11 residues. Trimming took 2 bases from V and 14 from J; bases not matched to a gene: 4. This chain's CDR3 is CASSLDRGFYF. As DNA, the CDR3 is TGTGCCAGCAGTTTAGACAGGGGCTTTTACTTC.

This clonotype has ten or more counts. J is TRBJ2-2 and V is TRBV7-9, with no clear D. The CDR3 contains 13 residues. Trimming removed 1 base at V and 3 bases at J, with 3 bases between. Germline-derived CDR1 and CDR2 are SEHNR and FQNEAQ (reference sequence). The DNA for the CDR3 is TGTGCCAGCAGCTTAGACCACACCGGGGAGCTGTTTTTT. Its protein is CASSLDHTGELFF.

The V call is TRBV5-1, the J call TRBJ1-2; D remains ambiguous. Trimming removed 3 bases from V and 8 bases from J, with 11 bases in between. This CDR3 comprises 12 residues. The germline gives CDR1 SGHRS, CDR2 YFSETQ. This chain's CDR3 is CASSSDVWGYTF. Here the CDR3 DNA reads TGCGCCAGCAGCTCGGACGTTTGGGGCTACACCTTC.

This chain joins TRBV3-1 and TRBJ2-5; no definite D call. Germline CDR1 and CDR2: LGHDT and YNNKEL (reference sequence). V shed 1 base and J shed 11 bases, with 5 bases lying between them. CDR3 length equals 10 residues. The CDR3 coding sequence is TGTGCCAGCAGCCAAGTCGGGCAGTACTTC. The encoded protein is CASSQVGQYF.

This clonotype was detected many times. The chain recombines TRBV3-1 with TRBJ1-6; 9 bases align to TRBD1. This CDR3 region has 14 residues. Germline trimming cut 4 bases from V and 7 bases from J; bases unmatched to any gene: 2. CDR1 and CDR2 from the germline V gene are LGHDT and YNNKEL (reference sequence). DNA of the CDR3: TGTGCCAGCAGCCGGGACAGGGTCAATTCACCCCTCCACTTT. The encoded protein is CASSRDRVNSPLHF.

As regards this clonotype: One base away lies a much larger clone, so this may be a sequencing read error. The chain couples TRBV14 to TRBJ2-1; TRBD2 agrees at 7 bases. Germline-derived CDR1 and CDR2 are SGHDN and FVKESK. The CDR3 spans 18 residues. The ends lost 0 bases at V and 6 bases at J; junction bases unmatched: 14. Here the CDR3 reads CASSQEGGSLRWPNEQFF. CDR3 DNA: TGTGCCAGCAGCCAAGAGGGCGGGAGTTTAAGATGGCCCAATGAGCAGTTCTTC.

In this sample, this clonotype turned up many times. The V and J genes are TRBV5-1 and TRBJ2-7; the match to TRBD2 covers 10 bases. CDR3 length: 14 residues. Unmatched junction bases numbered 2, after V lost 4 bases and J lost 1 base. Germline V gene lookup returns CDR1 SGHRS and CDR2 YFSETQ. CDR3 sequence reads: CASSLAGASYEQYF. The CDR3 DNA follows: TGCGCCAGCAGCCTAGCGGGAGCTTCCTACGAGCAGTACTTC. The full variable domain, in which reference TRBV5-1 and TRBJ2-7 provide the parts outside the CDR3, is KAGVTQTPRYLIKTRGQQVTLSCSPISGHRSVSWYQQTPGQGLQFLFEYFSETQRNKGNFPGRFSGRQFSNSRSEMNVSTLELGDSALYLCASSLAGASYEQYFGPGTRLTVT.

Notes on this clonotype: This could be a read error, since a much larger clone is one nucleotide away. This chain joins TRBV9 and TRBJ2-7; D not certain. Per germline, CDR1 SGDLS and CDR2 YYNGEE. This CDR3 is built from 14 residues. Here the CDR3 reads CASSVEVGAYEQSF. The CDR3 nucleotides read TGTGCCAGCAGCGTAGAGGTAGGCGCCTACGAGCAGTCCTTC.

This clonotype has at least ten counts. The V call is TRBV19, the J call TRBJ2-5; a possible D gene is TRBD2 (7 bases). CDR3 length: 13 amino acids. Germline CDR1 LNHDA, CDR2 SQIVND (reference sequence). Trimming removed 9 bases from V and 1 base from J, with 12 bases in between. The CDR3 DNA reads TGTGCCAGCAGTCGGGGGGCCCAAGAGACCCAGTACTTC. Its protein is CASSRGAQETQYF.

The rearrangement uses TRBV6-1 and TRBJ2-3, with D perhaps TRBD1 (5 bases). Germline V gene lookup returns CDR1 MNHNS and CDR2 SASEGT. CDR3 length: 17 residues. V was shortened by 10 bases and J by 1 base, with 24 bases between the two germline ends. The CDR3 loop reads CATGLQATYSRTDTQYF. The CDR3 DNA is TGTGCCACCGGATTACAGGCAACCTACTCCCGCACAGATACGCAGTATTTT.

In this sample, this clonotype turned up once. The chain combines TRBV15 with TRBJ2-2, with 10 bases aligning to TRBD2. In germline, CDR1 is LNHNV, CDR2 YYDKDF (reference sequence). With 3 bases clipped from V and 2 bases from J, the junction kept 9 bases outside the gene matches. The length of the CDR3 is 18 residues. The CDR3 region has the DNA TGTGCCACCAGCAGCGGAGCCGTAGCGGGAGGAAACACCGGGGAGCTGTTTTTT. It specifies CATSSGAVAGGNTGELFF. The entire variable domain, with the rest obtained from reference TRBV15 and TRBJ2-2, is as follows: DAMVIQNPRYQVTQFGKPVTLSCSQTLNHNVMYWYQQKSSQAPKLLFHYYDKDFNNEADTPDNFQSRRPNTSFCFLDIRSPGLGDTAMYLCATSSGAVAGGNTGELFFGEGSRLTVL.

Comment on this clonotype: This may come from a read error, since a much larger clone is one base off. CDR3 bases: TGCGCCAGCGCCCCTAGAGCCGGGTACGACCAGTACTTC. This encodes CASAPRAGYDQYF. The rearrangement links TRBV5-1 to TRBJ2-7; D uncertain. The V gene's germline CDR1 is SGHRS and CDR2 YFSETQ. There are 13 residues in the CDR3.

At least ten counts were recorded for this clonotype. This rearrangement joins TRBV5-1 to TRBJ2-3; 8 bases match TRBD2. The CDR3 loop spans 15 amino acids. CDR1 and CDR2 (germline): SGHRS, YFSETQ. V trimming: 0 bases; J trimming: 4 bases; junction bases outside the gene matches: 4. The chain's CDR3 is CASSLVAGGPDTQYF. DNA for the CDR3: TGCGCCAGCAGCTTGGTGGCGGGGGGCCCAGATACGCAGTATTTT.

In this sample, this clonotype turned up many times. The chain couples TRBV19 to TRBJ2-6; no definite D call. The CDR3 covers 16 residues. CDR1 and CDR2 (germline): LNHDA, SQIVND (reference sequence). V was clipped by 8 bases and J by 2 bases, with 16 bases between them. The CDR3 here is CASPRDEKAGANVLTF. The CDR3 DNA reads TGTGCCAGTCCGCGCGACGAAAAGGCTGGGGCCAACGTCCTGACTTTC. Drawing the rest from reference TRBV19 and TRBJ2-6, the complete variable domain is DGGITQSPKYLFRKEGQNVTLSCEQNLNHDAMYWYRQDPGQGLRLIYYSQIVNDFQKGDIAEGYSVSREKKESFPLTVTSAQKNPTAFYLCASPRDEKAGANVLTFGAGSRLTVL.

The chain recombines TRBV30 with TRBJ1-1; no reliable D call. The CDR3 loop spans 13 amino acids. Germline values: CDR1 GTSNPN, CDR2 SVGIG (reference sequence). V lost 2 bases and J lost 4, with 11 bases in between. Here the CDR3 reads CAWSLRGTTEAFF. CDR3 DNA: TGTGCCTGGAGTCTACGAGGAACCACTGAAGCTTTCTTT.